This T cell receptor (beta chain) came from a study of control samples from healthy donors and cancer patients. The table came from immunoSEQ multiplex PCR; TCRdb's copy has only in-frame clones and leaves some out. Counted here are 100,000 to 150,000 clones, approximately 90% occurring once; the ten biggest clones make up roughly 2.5%. Trimming removed 5 bases from V and 3 bases from J, with 23 bases in between. CDR1 is SGHVS and CDR2 is FQNEAQ in the germline V gene. The CDR3 contains 19 residues. V is TRBV7-8 and J is TRBJ2-6, with a tentative D call TRBD2 (6 bases). Sequenced material: blood. The receptor was isolated from a man aged 40-49 years in good health. CDR3 amino acids: CASSRPAGPGRGGANVLTF. DNA of the CDR3: TGTGCCAGCAGCCGGCCGGCAGGACCCGGGCGGGGTGGGGCCAACGTCCTGACTTTC.